These T cell receptor beta chains were read from a single sample in a study of cytomegalovirus exposure and HLA in healthy donors. Repertoires were generated with immunoSEQ multiplex PCR, while TCRdb's copy carries only in-frame clones and drops some. The sample consists of 99,000 or so clones, 76% of them appearing once. The sample was PBMCs. These receptor sequences come from a man between 40 and 49 years old in good health and CMV-seropositive. The CDR3 runs from the conserved cysteine through the conserved F or W.

TRBV14 | 16 | CASSQGGQFANYGYTF
TRBV7-9 | 16 | CASSLAGLVTTGELFF
TRBV30 | 17 | CAWGSGTGPYSNQPQHF
TRBV5-8 | 15 | CASSSWTGAHYGYTF
TRBV15 | 13 | CATSRDRRYEQYF
TRBV6-5 | 14 | CASSYDPGGTEAFF
TRBV6-5 | 13 | CASGGQPHYGYTF
TRBV5-6 | 13 | CASSYRDSYEQYF
TRBV9 | 16 | CASSSYTAGSENEQFF
TRBV4-3 | 14 | CASSWRGANGELFF
TRBV7-2 | 16 | CASSLAQPAGVNEQFF
TRBV2 | 14 | CASSARTGYTEAFF
TRBV9 | 15 | CASSPGTSATYEQYF
TRBV21-1 | 13 | CASRLPRADTQYF
TRBV19 | 12 | CARETGGGEQYF
TRBV28 | 14 | CASRRGQGARGYTF
TRBV6-1 | 15 | CASRLTGGNTGELFF
TRBV7-8 | 14 | CASSAQGGNTEAFF
TRBV9 | 15 | CASSASDRGNYGYTF
TRBV28 | 17 | CASRGRIRDYRALQQFF
TRBV10-3 | 14 | CAIRTGGAETEAFF
TRBV6-5 | 15 | CASSLERGAVYEQYF
TRBV6-6 | 13 | CASTRGTGNTIYF
TRBV13 | 15 | CASSLRLVSYNEQFF
TRBV6-6 | 14 | CASSYDDRVYEQYF
TRBV7-9 | 14 | CASSLDTGGSEQYF